This T cell receptor (beta chain) originates from a study of T-cell memory formation after mild COVID-19. UMIs and sample barcodes were carried by the TCR alpha and TCR beta cDNA libraries that 5'RACE produced using constant-segment primers. MiXCR was run by TCRdb on the 5' RACE reads, yielding one entry per CDR3 protein. The sample consists of 290,000 or so distinct CDR3 sequences, 19% of them appearing once. This clonotype was seen a handful of times. The sequence was collected from a man aged 18 to 30 who had mild COVID-19 (a few samples of this study predate the infection). Cell type and time point are not known. Sequences were obtained from PBMCs or a T cell subset sorted from them (not recorded which).

CDR3 nucleotides: TGCGCCAGCAGCTTGGTCCCCCTTAACAGGGTCCGGGGCACTGAAGCTTTCTTT. Its translation: CASSLVPLNRVRGTEAFF. The V and J genes are TRBV5-1 and TRBJ1-1, with D maybe TRBD1 (6 bases). The CDR3 totals 18 residues. Trimming removed 0 bases at V and 4 bases at J, with 22 bases between. Germline CDR1 reads SGHRS; CDR2 reads YFSETQ.